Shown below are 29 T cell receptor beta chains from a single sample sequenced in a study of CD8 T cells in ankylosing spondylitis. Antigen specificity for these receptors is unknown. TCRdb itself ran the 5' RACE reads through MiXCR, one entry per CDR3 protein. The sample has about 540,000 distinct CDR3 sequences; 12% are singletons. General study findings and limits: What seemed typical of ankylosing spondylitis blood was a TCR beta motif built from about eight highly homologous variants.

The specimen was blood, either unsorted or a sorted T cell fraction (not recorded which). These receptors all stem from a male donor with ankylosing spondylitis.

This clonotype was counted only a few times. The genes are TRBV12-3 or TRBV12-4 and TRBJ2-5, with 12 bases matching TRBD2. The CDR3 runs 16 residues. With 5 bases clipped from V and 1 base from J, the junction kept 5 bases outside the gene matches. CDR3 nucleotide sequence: TGTGCCAGCAGTCCGGGACTAGCGGGTCTCCAAGAGACCCAGTACTTC. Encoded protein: CASSPGLAGLQETQYF.

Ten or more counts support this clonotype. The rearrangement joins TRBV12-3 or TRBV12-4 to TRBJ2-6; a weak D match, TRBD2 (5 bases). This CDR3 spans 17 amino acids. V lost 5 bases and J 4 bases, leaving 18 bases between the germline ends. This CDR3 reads CASSAPGFLGGANVLTF. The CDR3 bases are TGTGCCAGCAGTGCGCCGGGGTTCTTGGGAGGGGCCAACGTCCTGACTTTC.

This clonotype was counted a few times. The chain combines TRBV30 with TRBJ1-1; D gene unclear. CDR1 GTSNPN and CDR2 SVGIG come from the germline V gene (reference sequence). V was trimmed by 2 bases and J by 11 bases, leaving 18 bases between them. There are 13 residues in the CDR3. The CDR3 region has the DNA TGTGCCTGGAGTCGGACGGCGGCGGGCCAGGCTTTCTTT. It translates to CAWSRTAAGQAFF.

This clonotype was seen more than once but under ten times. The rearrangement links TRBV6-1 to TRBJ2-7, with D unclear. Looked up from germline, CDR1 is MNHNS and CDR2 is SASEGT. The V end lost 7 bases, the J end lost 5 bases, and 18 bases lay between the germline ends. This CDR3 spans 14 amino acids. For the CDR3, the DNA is TGTGCCAGCACAAGACCCGGAGCAACCAACGAGCAGTACTTC. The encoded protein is CASTRPGATNEQYF.

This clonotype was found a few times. CDR3 amino acids: CASSSTRTPYGYTF. The CDR3 coding sequence is TGCGCCAGCAGCTCAACCAGGACGCCCTATGGCTACACCTTC. This chain links TRBV5-1 with TRBJ1-2; D ambiguous. V lost 3 bases to trimming and J lost 4 bases, with 13 bases between them. Germline values: CDR1 SGHRS, CDR2 YFSETQ. CDR3 size: 14 residues.

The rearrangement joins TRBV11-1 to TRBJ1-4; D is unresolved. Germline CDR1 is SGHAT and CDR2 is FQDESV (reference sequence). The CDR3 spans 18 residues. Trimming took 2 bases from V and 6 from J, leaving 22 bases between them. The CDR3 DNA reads TGTGCCAGCAGCTTAACCCTAATTCCCGGGGAGAGGTATGAAAAACTGTTTTTT. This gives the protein CASSLTLIPGERYEKLFF.

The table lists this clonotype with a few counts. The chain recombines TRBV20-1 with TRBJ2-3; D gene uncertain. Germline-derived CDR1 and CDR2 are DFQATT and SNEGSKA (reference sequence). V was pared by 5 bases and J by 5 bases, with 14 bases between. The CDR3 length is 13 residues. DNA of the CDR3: TGCAGTGCTGGGCTCCGGGTTATAGATACGCAGTATTTT. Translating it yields CSAGLRVIDTQYF.

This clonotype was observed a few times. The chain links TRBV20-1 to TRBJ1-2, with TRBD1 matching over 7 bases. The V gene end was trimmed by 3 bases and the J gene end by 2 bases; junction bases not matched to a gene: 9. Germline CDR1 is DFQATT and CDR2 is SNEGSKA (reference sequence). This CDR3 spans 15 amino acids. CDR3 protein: CSASQGGTFNYGYTF. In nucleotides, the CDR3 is TGCAGTGCTAGCCAGGGGGGCACATTCAACTATGGCTACACCTTC.

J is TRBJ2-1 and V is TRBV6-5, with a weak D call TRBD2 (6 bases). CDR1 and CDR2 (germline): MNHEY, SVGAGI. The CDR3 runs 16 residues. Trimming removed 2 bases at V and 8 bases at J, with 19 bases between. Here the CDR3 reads CASSYVPGLPGDEQFF. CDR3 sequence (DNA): TGTGCCAGCAGTTACGTTCCCGGGCTCCCGGGGGATGAGCAGTTCTTC.

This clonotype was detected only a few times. CDR3 sequence reads: CSVFLAGAYNEQFF. The CDR3 nucleotides read TGCAGCGTTTTTCTAGCGGGAGCCTACAATGAGCAGTTCTTC. This chain connects TRBV29-1 to TRBJ2-1; 10 bases align to TRBD2. Germline loops: CDR1 SQVTM, CDR2 ANQGSEA. V shed 5 bases, J shed 2 bases, and the junction held 3 bases outside the gene matches. The CDR3 loop spans 14 amino acids.

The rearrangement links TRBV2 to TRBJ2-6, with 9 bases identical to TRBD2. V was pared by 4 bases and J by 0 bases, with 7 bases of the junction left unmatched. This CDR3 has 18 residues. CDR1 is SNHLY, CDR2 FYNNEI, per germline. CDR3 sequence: CASSVPLAGISGANVLTF. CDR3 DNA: TGTGCCAGCAGTGTACCCCTAGCGGGAATCTCTGGGGCCAACGTCCTGACTTTC.

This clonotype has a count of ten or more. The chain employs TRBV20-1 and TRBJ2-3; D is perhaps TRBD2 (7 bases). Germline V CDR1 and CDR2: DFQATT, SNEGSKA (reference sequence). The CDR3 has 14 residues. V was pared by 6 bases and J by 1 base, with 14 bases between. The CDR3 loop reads CSANYGGRTDTQYF. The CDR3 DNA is TGCAGTGCCAACTACGGGGGGCGCACAGATACGCAGTATTTT.

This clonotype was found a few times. CDR3 residues: CAISPAGAHEQYV. The CDR3, as DNA: TGTGCCATCTCGCCCGCAGGGGCTCACGAGCAGTACGTC. The chain employs TRBV10-3 and TRBJ2-7, with D perhaps matching TRBD1 (6 bases). The CDR3 is made up of 13 amino acids. Germline V CDR1 and CDR2: ENHRY, SYGVKD. V was shortened by 8 bases and J by 5 bases, with 16 bases between the two germline ends.

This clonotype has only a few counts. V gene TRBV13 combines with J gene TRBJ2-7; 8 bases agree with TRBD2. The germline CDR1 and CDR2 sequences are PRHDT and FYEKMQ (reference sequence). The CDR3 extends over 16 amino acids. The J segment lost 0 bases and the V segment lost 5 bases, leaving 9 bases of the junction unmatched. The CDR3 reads CASSPGTRVISYEQYF. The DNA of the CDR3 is TGTGCCAGCAGCCCGGGGACTAGAGTAATCTCCTACGAGCAGTACTTC.

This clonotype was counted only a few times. Written as DNA, the CDR3 is TGTGCCACGGGGGAGGGGGATCAGCCCCAGCATTTT. The encoded protein is CATGEGDQPQHF. J is TRBJ1-5 and V is TRBV24-1, with D perhaps matching TRBD1 (6 bases). CDR3 length: 12 amino acids. Germline loops: CDR1 KGHDR, CDR2 SFDVKD. Trimming shortened V by 10 bases and J by 5 bases, and 11 bases separated the two germline ends.

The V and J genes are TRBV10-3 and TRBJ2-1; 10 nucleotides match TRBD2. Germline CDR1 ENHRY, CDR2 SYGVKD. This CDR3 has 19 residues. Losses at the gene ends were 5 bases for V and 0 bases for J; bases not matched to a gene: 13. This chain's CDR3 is CAISSPKGSGRISYNEQFF. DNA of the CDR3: TGTGCCATCAGTTCCCCCAAGGGTAGCGGGAGGATCTCCTACAATGAGCAGTTCTTC.

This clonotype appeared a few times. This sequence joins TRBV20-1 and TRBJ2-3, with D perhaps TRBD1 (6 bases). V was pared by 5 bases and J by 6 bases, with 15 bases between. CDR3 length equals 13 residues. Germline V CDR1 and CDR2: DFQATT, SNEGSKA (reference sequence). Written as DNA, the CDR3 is TGCAGTGCTCCCGTAAGGCAGGGGGATACGCAGTATTTT. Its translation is CSAPVRQGDTQYF.

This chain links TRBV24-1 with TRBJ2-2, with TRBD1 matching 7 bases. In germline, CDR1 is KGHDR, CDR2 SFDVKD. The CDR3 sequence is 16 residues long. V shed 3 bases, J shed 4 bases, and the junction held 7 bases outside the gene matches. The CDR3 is CATSDGGQGVTGELFF. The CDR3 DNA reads TGTGCCACCAGTGATGGCGGCCAGGGGGTCACCGGGGAGCTGTTTTTT.

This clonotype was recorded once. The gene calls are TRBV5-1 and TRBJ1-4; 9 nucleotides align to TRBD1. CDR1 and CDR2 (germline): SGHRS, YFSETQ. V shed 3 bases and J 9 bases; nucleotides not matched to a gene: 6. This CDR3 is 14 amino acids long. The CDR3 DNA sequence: TGCGCCAGCAGCTCAACCGGGACAGGGCAAAAACTGTTTTTT. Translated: CASSSTGTGQKLFF.

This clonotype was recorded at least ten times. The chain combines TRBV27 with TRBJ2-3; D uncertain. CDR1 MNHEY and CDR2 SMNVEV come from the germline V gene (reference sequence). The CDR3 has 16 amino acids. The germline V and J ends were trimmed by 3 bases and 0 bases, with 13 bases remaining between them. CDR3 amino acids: CASSLGFPRSTDTQYF. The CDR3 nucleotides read TGTGCCAGCAGTTTGGGCTTTCCGAGAAGCACAGATACGCAGTATTTT.

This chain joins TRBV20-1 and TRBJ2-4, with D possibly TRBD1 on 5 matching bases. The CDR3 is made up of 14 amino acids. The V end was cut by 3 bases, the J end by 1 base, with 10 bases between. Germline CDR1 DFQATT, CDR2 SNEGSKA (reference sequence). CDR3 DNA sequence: TGCAGTGCTAGTTTAGGGGCGGCCAAAAACATTCAGTACTTC. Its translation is CSASLGAAKNIQYF.

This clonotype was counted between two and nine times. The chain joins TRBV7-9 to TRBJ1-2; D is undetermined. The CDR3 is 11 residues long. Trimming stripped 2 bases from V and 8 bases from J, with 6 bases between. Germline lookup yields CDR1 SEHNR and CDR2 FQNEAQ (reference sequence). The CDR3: CASSLMGGYTF. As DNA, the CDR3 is TGTGCCAGCAGCTTAATGGGGGGCTACACCTTC.

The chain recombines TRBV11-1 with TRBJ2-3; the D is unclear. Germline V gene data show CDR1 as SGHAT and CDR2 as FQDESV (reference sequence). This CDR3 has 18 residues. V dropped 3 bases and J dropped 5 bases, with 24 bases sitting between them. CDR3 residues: CASSFSLGRHDYRDTQYF. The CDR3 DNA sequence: TGTGCCAGCAGCTTTTCCCTCGGACGCCACGATTATCGAGATACGCAGTATTTT.

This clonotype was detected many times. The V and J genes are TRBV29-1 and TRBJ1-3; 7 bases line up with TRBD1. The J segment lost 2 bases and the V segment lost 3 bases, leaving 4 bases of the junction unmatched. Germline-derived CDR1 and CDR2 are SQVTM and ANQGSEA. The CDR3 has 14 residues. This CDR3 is CSVDSTGAGNTIYF. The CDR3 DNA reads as TGCAGCGTTGATTCAACAGGGGCTGGAAACACCATATATTTT. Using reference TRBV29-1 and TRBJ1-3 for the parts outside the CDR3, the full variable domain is SAVISQKPSRDICQRGTSLTIQCQVDSQVTMMFWYRQQPGQSLTLIATANQGSEATYESGFVIDKFPISRPNLTFSTLTVSNMSPEDSSIYLCSVDSTGAGNTIYFGEGSWLTVV.

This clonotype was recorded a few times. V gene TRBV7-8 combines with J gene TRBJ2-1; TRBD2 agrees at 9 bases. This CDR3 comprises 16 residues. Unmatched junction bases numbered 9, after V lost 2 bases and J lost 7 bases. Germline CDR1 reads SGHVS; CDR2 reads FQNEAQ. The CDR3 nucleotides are TGTGCCAGCAGCTTAAGTTTAGCGGGAGAGGGGAATGAGCAGTTCTTC. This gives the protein CASSLSLAGEGNEQFF.

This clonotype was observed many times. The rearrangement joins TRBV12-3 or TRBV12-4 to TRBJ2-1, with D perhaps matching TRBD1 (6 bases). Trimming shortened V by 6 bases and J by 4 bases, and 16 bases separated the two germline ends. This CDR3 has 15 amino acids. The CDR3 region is CASSPEGTGYNEQFF. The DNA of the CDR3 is TGTGCCAGCAGCCCTGAAGGTACAGGGTACAATGAGCAGTTCTTC.

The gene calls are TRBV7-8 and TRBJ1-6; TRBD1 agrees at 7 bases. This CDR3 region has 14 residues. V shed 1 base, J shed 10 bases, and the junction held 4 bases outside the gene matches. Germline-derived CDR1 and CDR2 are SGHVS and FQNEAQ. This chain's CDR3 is CASSLGTGRSPLHF. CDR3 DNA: TGTGCCAGCAGCTTAGGGACAGGACGATCACCCCTCCACTTT.

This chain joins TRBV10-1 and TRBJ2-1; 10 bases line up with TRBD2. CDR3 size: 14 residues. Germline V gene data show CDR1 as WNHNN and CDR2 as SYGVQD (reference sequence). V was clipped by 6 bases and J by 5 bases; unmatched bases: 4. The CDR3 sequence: CASSVSGGNNEQFF. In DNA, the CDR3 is TGCGCCAGCAGCGTTAGCGGGGGGAACAATGAGCAGTTCTTC.

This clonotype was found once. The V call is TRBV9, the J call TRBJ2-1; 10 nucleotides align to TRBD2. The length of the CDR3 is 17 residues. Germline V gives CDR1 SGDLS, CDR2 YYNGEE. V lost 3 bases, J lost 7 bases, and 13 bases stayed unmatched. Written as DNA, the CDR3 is TGTGCCAGCAGCGCCCGACCTTTTGGTAGCGGGAGGAATGAGCAGTTCTTC. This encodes CASSARPFGSGRNEQFF.